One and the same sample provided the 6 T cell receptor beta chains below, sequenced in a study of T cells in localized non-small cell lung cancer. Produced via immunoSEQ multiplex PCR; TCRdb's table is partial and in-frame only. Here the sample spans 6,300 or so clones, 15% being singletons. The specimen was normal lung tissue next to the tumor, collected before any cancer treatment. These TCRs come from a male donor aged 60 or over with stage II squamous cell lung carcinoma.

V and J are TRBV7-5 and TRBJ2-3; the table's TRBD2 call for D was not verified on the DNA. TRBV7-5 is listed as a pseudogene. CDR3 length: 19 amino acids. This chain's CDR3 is CASSLGPGTSGGATDTQYF. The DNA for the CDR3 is TGTGCCAGCAGCTTAGGCCCCGGGACTAGCGGGGGGGCCACAGATACGCAGTATTTT.

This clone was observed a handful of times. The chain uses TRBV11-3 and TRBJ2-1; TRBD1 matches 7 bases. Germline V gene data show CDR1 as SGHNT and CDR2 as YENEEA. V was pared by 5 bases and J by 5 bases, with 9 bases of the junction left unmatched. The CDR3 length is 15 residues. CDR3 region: CASSARTGWDNEQFF. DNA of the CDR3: TGTGCCAGCAGCGCACGGACAGGCTGGGACAATGAGCAGTTCTTC.

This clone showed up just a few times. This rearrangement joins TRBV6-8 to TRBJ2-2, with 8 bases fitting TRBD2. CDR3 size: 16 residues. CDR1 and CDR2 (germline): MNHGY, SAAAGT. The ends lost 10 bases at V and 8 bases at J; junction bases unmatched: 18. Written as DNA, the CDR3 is TGTGCCACCTTTTCAAAGGAGCGGGGGATCCTGGGGGAGCTGTTTTTT. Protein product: CATFSKERGILGELFF.

CDR3 nucleotides: TGTGCCTGGAGCGAGGGGAGTTGGGGTTTTGAAGCTTTCTTT. Translated: CAWSEGSWGFEAFF. This chain joins TRBV30 and TRBJ1-1; weak D call: TRBD1 (5 bases). Germline V gene lookup returns CDR1 GTSNPN and CDR2 SVGIG (reference sequence). There are 14 residues in the CDR3. The V end lost 3 bases, the J end lost 7 bases, and 18 bases lay between the germline ends. The whole variable domain, filled in from reference TRBV30 and TRBJ1-1, reads SQTIHQWPATLVQPVGSPLSLECTVEGTSNPNLYWYRQAAGRGLQLLFYSVGIGQISSEVPQNLSASRPQDRQFILSSKKLLLSDSGFYLCAWSEGSWGFEAFFGQGTRLTVV.

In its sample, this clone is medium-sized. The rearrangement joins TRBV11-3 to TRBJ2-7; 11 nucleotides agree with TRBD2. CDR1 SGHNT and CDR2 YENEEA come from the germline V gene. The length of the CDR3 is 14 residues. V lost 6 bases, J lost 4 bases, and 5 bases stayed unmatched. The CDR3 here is CASSPTSGGYEQYF. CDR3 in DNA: TGTGCCAGCAGTCCAACTAGCGGGGGTTACGAGCAGTACTTC.

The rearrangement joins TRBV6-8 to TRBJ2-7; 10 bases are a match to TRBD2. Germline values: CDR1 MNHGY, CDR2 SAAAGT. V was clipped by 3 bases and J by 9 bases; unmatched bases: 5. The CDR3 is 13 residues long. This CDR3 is CASSYKLAGWQYF. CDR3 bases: TGTGCCAGCAGTTATAAACTAGCGGGATGGCAGTACTTC.